The 24 T cell receptor beta chains presented below share a single source sample, sequenced in a study of Ad26.COV2.S vaccination and SARS-CoV-2 variants. Sequencing used immunoSEQ multiplex PCR; TCRdb keeps in-frame clones, though not all of them. Altogether about 470,000 clones are present, 80% to 95% being singletons, with the ten largest covering about 4.1%. Regarding treatment: around 19 received Ad26.COV2.S at low or high dose, single or two shots; 5 received placebo; per-sample allocation not given. At day 63 after the first vaccine or placebo injection, samples were drawn. Sequencing used peripheral blood, obtained in a trial of Ad26.COV2.S vaccine versus placebo. The receptors here all came from a person aged 18-65 years who received the Ad26.COV2.S COVID-19 vaccine or a placebo.

CDR3 in amino acids: CASSDRTGGYNEQYF. CDR3 DNA sequence: TGTGCCAGCAGTGATCGGACAGGGGGCTACAACGAGCAGTACTTC. V gene TRBV2 combines with J gene TRBJ2-7, with 11 bases that match TRBD1. The CDR3 runs to 15 residues. Germline values: CDR1 SNHLY, CDR2 FYNNEI. V lost 3 bases, J lost 5 bases, and 6 bases stayed unmatched.

The chain couples TRBV6-4 to TRBJ2-5; D is possibly TRBD2 (6 bases). The CDR3 has 15 residues. Per the germline V gene, CDR1 is MRHNA and CDR2 is SNTAGT. Trimming cost V 2 bases and J 2 bases, with 12 bases left between them. CDR3 in amino acids: CASSDPEEGQETQYF. In DNA, the CDR3 is TGTGCCAGCAGTGACCCCGAGGAGGGACAAGAGACCCAGTACTTC.

This clone was counted between two and nine times. V is TRBV27 and J is TRBJ1-1, with TRBD1 as a possible D gene (6 bases). Germline CDR1 and CDR2: MNHEY and SMNVEV (reference sequence). The CDR3 spans 15 residues. Trimming left V 5 bases short and J 0 bases short, with 13 bases between. This CDR3 reads CASSPHRELNTEAFF. For the CDR3, the DNA is TGTGCCAGCAGTCCCCACAGGGAGTTGAACACTGAAGCTTTCTTT.

The genes are TRBV27 and TRBJ2-7; no firm D call. The CDR3 has 14 amino acids. V dropped 3 bases and J dropped 0 bases, with 9 bases sitting between them. Germline CDR1 is MNHEY and CDR2 is SMNVEV (reference sequence). In nucleotides, the CDR3 is TGTGCCAGCAGTTTTCTGGGAAGCTCCTACGAGCAGTACTTC. Translation: CASSFLGSSYEQYF.

The chain joins TRBV29-1 to TRBJ1-1, with 7 bases matching TRBD1. There are 13 residues in the CDR3. From germline, CDR1 is SQVTM and CDR2 ANQGSEA. V was pared by 6 bases and J by 4 bases, with 8 bases of the junction left unmatched. Here the CDR3 reads CSVTGNQGTEAFF. The CDR3 DNA sequence: TGCAGCGTGACAGGGAATCAGGGCACTGAAGCTTTCTTT.

The V gene is TRBV7-2, the J gene TRBJ2-7; tentative D call: TRBD2 (5 bases). The germline V and J ends were trimmed by 3 bases and 7 bases, with 10 bases remaining between them. This CDR3 is 12 amino acids long. The germline gives CDR1 SGHTA, CDR2 FQGNSA. The CDR3 spells CASSFPPGEQYF. The CDR3 DNA is TGTGCCAGCAGCTTCCCCCCGGGGGAGCAGTACTTC.

The chain uses TRBV2 and TRBJ2-1, with TRBD1 matching 10 bases. V shed 3 bases and J 3 bases; nucleotides not matched to a gene: 2. Germline V gene data show CDR1 as SNHLY and CDR2 as FYNNEI. The CDR3 is made up of 15 amino acids. The CDR3 nucleotides are TGTGCCAGCAGTGACGACAGGGGGCTCTACAATGAGCAGTTCTTC. This gives the protein CASSDDRGLYNEQFF.

V gene TRBV5-1 combines with J gene TRBJ1-5; TRBD1 might be the D (6 bases). CDR1 is SGHRS and CDR2 is YFSETQ in the germline V gene. CDR3 length: 16 residues. V dropped 4 bases and J dropped 0 bases, with 14 bases sitting between them. This chain's CDR3 is CASSATGSDSNQPQHF. CDR3 nucleotides: TGCGCCAGCAGCGCGACAGGTTCGGATAGCAATCAGCCCCAGCATTTT.

V gene TRBV6-2 or TRBV6-3 combines with J gene TRBJ2-5; D not certain. The V gene lost 5 bases and the J gene lost 5 bases, with 12 bases spanning the gap. The CDR3 consists of 13 residues. The germline V gene encodes CDR1 MNHEY and CDR2 SVGEGT. DNA of the CDR3: TGTGCCAGCAGTAACGGACCTCGGGAGACCCAGTACTTC. Amino acids: CASSNGPRETQYF.

This chain links TRBV7-9 with TRBJ2-5, with 12 bases fitting TRBD2. V lost 2 bases, J lost 4 bases, and 8 bases stayed unmatched. The CDR3 covers 17 residues. Looked up from germline, CDR1 is SEHNR and CDR2 is FQNEAQ (reference sequence). The CDR3 DNA reads TGTGCCAGCAGCTTATCCGGAGGACTAGCGGGATTAGAGACCCAGTACTTC. Translated, it gives CASSLSGGLAGLETQYF.

The chain couples TRBV28 to TRBJ1-1, with D unresolved. The germline V and J ends were trimmed by 2 bases and 9 bases, with 13 bases remaining between them. The CDR3 runs 13 residues. CDR1 and CDR2 (germline): MDHEN, SYDVKM. CDR3 coding DNA: TGTGCCAGCAGTTTAGGGCCAGAGAACAAAGCTTTCTTT. Its translation: CASSLGPENKAFF.

The V and J genes are TRBV18 and TRBJ1-1; TRBD1 matches at 9 bases. CDR3 length equals 14 residues. Trimming at V came to 6 bases and at J to 3 bases, leaving 5 bases not matched to a gene. Per the germline V gene, CDR1 is KGHSH and CDR2 is LQKENI. The CDR3 nucleotides are TGTGCCAGCTCGACTCGACAGGGGGACACTGAAGCTTTCTTT. It translates to CASSTRQGDTEAFF.

The chain joins TRBV28 to TRBJ1-5, with TRBD1 as a possible D gene (5 bases). Trimming cost V 3 bases and J 0 bases, with 9 bases left between them. Germline V gene data show CDR1 as MDHEN and CDR2 as SYDVKM. The CDR3 has 15 residues. DNA for the CDR3: TGTGCCAGCAGTTTCGGGACGGTTAGCAATCAGCCCCAGCATTTT. Residues: CASSFGTVSNQPQHF.

This chain connects TRBV13 to TRBJ1-2; 8 bases are a match to TRBD1. Germline-derived CDR1 and CDR2 are PRHDT and FYEKMQ (reference sequence). This CDR3 spans 14 amino acids. Unmatched junction bases numbered 9, after V lost 5 bases and J lost 7 bases. The CDR3 here is CASSQYRGSGGYTF. The CDR3 nucleotides read TGTGCCAGCAGCCAATACAGGGGGTCGGGTGGCTACACCTTC.

The V gene is TRBV12-3 or TRBV12-4, the J gene TRBJ2-7; D unclear. The V end lost 3 bases, the J end lost 5 bases, and 11 bases lay between the germline ends. CDR3 size: 13 residues. The CDR3 DNA follows: TGTGCCAGCAGTTTTGCTAGGTTTAACGAGCAGTACTTC. This translates into CASSFARFNEQYF.

This rearrangement joins TRBV3-1 (or the pseudogene TRBV3-2) to TRBJ2-4; D gene unclear. Germline values: CDR1 LGHDT, CDR2 YNNKEL (reference sequence). Deletions cut 0 bases from V and 5 bases from J, with 14 bases between. This CDR3 spans 16 amino acids. The CDR3 DNA reads TGTGCCAGCAGCCAAGATGGGGTCTATTGTGAAAACATTCAGTACTTC. Translated, it gives CASSQDGVYCENIQYF.

The V gene is TRBV10-3, the J gene TRBJ2-1; D is undetermined. The CDR3 contains 12 residues. Germline CDR1 ENHRY, CDR2 SYGVKD. V was trimmed by 2 bases and J by 8 bases, leaving 7 bases between them. The CDR3 DNA reads as TGTGCCATCAGTGAGGCTCAGTATGAGCAGTTCTTC. Translating gives CAISEAQYEQFF.

This chain joins TRBV25-1 and TRBJ2-3; D is unclear. The CDR3 totals 15 residues. The germline gives CDR1 MGHDK, CDR2 SYGVNS. Between the trimmed V and J ends, which lost 4 bases and 0 bases, there was a span of 11 bases. In nucleotides, the CDR3 is TGTGCCAGCAGTGCTAGAGCCGGGAGCACAGATACGCAGTATTTT. Encoded protein: CASSARAGSTDTQYF.

This clone was found a few times. The chain joins TRBV19 to TRBJ2-7; 7 bases are a match to TRBD2. From germline, CDR1 is LNHDA and CDR2 SQIVND (reference sequence). With 6 bases clipped from V and 7 bases from J, the junction kept 12 bases outside the gene matches. This CDR3 has 14 residues. The CDR3 nucleotides read TGTGCCAGTAGAGCTTCGCGGGAGACAAGTGAGCAGTACTTC. It translates to CASRASRETSEQYF.

This clone appeared once. This chain connects TRBV19 to TRBJ1-5; D uncertain. Trimming stripped 5 bases from V and 0 bases from J, with 8 bases between. CDR1 and CDR2 from the germline V gene are LNHDA and SQIVND (reference sequence). This CDR3 is built from 14 residues. CDR3 protein: CASSPQYSNQPQHF. Here the CDR3 DNA reads TGTGCCAGTAGTCCCCAGTATAGCAATCAGCCCCAGCATTTT.

This clone was seen just once. This chain uses TRBV27 with TRBJ2-1; 10 bases are a match to TRBD1. The CDR3 length is 14 residues. The ends lost 6 bases at V and 7 bases at J; junction bases unmatched: 6. Germline V CDR1 and CDR2: MNHEY, SMNVEV (reference sequence). CDR3 bases: TGTGCCAGCAGGTGGACAGGGGGTTTGAATGAGCAGTTCTTC. It yields the protein CASRWTGGLNEQFF.

This chain uses TRBV19 with TRBJ2-7; 7 bases align to TRBD1. CDR1 LNHDA and CDR2 SQIVND come from the germline V gene (reference sequence). Trimming removed 5 bases from V and 4 bases from J; junction bases left unmatched: 11. This CDR3 region has 15 residues. The CDR3 spells CASSLPGQLRYEQYF. CDR3 bases: TGTGCCAGTAGTTTACCGGGACAGCTTCGGTACGAGCAGTACTTC.

The CDR3 DNA reads as TGTGCCAGCAGCTTCTCCGGGACAACTGAAGCTTTCTTT. This codes for CASSFSGTTEAFF. The V and J genes are TRBV7-2 and TRBJ1-1, with D perhaps TRBD1 (6 bases). The germline V and J ends were trimmed by 3 bases and 5 bases, with 10 bases remaining between them. The CDR3 spans 13 residues. The germline CDR1 and CDR2 sequences are SGHTA and FQGNSA. The full variable domain, completed using reference TRBV7-2 and TRBJ1-1, is GAGVSQSPSNKVTEKGKDVELRCDPISGHTALYWYRQSLGQGLEFLIYFQGNSAPDKSGLPSDRFSAERTGGSVSTLTIQRTQQEDSAVYLCASSFSGTTEAFFGQGTRLTVV.

The chain carries TRBV6-5 and TRBJ1-5, with D perhaps matching TRBD1 (5 bases). This CDR3 has 14 residues. Trimming left V 2 bases short and J 3 bases short, with 8 bases between. Germline lookup yields CDR1 MNHEY and CDR2 SVGAGI. CDR3 residues: CASSYGGTNQPQHF. CDR3 DNA sequence: TGTGCCAGCAGTTACGGGGGGACCAATCAGCCCCAGCATTTT.